This TCR beta chain was retrieved from a study of shared clonotypes between healthy human individuals (dated by TCRdb to about 2020). General notes on the study: The cohort comprised a couple of women and three men aged 18 to 49 years. To estimate repertoire size and how much clonotype sharing occurs between individuals, the study deeply sequenced the blood TCR repertoires of several healthy adults. Per donor, three plates each were used for CD4 naive and CD4 memory, two for CD8 naive, and one for CD8 memory. Different laboratories and diverse techniques were used to prepare libraries and sequence TCR repertoires, to increase sequencing depth and limit assay-specific biases. Leukapheresis yielded between about 0.94 and 9 billion PBMCs per donor. General findings and caveats noted by the study authors: Estimated clonotype richness was generally larger for naive than for memory subsets. Pairwise subsampling led to the expectation that sequencing depth would affect the degree of clonotype sharing among donors. The genetic and exposure-history diversity represented was limited by the small number of donors. Sampling was limited to blood, and TCR repertoires in tissue likely differ from TCR repertoires in blood. Incomplete sequencing was indicated by rarefaction of sorted-subset datasets, despite the large sequencing depth. Higher generation probabilities were observed for clonotypes shared by all four sorted-subset donors than for non-shared clonotypes. Sharing across several donors was observed for around 4.8% of naive CD4, less than 4% of naive CD8, roughly 2.3% of memory CD4, and roughly 0.4% of memory CD8 clonotypes.

Using the deep immunoSEQ assay, multiplex PCR amplified TCR CDR3 regions from genomic DNA. Extracted genomic DNA from each cell subset was distributed evenly across all wells of several immunoSEQ 96-well plates, and each plate was treated as a replicate. For sorted subsets, each replicate PCR was loaded with roughly 190 ng genomic DNA, equivalent to 30,000 or so T cell genomes. Purified libraries were measured with a Qubit 3.0 fluorometer, size-checked on a Bioanalyzer 2100, and measured again with the KAPA Library Quantification kit. Each immunoSEQ 96-well plate was sequenced on its own single-read 150-cycle Illumina NextSeq 550 flow cell. The source study handled its data this way. Because the immunoSEQ output included only junctional sequences and no quality scores, the filtering could not be the same as the filtering used for full-length reads. To assign V/J genes and CDR3, sequences were annotated using PyIR, a Python wrapper for IgBLAST v1.9, with IMGT germline references. Reads with weak V/J assignments (E-value above 1e-6), missing CDR3, stop codons, out-of-frame junctions, or ambiguous translated residues were removed. A V3J clonotype was defined by an identical inferred V gene, J gene, and CDR3 amino acid sequence. Percentage overlap between repertoires was computed as shared unique clonotypes divided by the size of the smaller repertoire. Three approaches were used to assess repertoire richness: RTK rarefaction, the Chao1 estimator, and Recon v2.1 estimates of unobserved clonotypes. Generation probabilities were computed with OLGA for all TCRbeta clonotypes obtained by the gDNA method from a few donors. TCRdb re-hosts the immuneACCESS table, in-frame sequences only. Its copies lack some clones; in the studies checked, an unresolved V gene accounts for under half of them, and the cause for the rest is not known. Clone size and V and J calls were adopted from that table, with D and trimming inferred from the DNA. This sample holds some 630,000 clones; 72% were observed only once. 1.8% of the sample is taken by the ten largest.

Healthy HIV-negative adults with no recently reported acute infections or vaccinations were included as donors. Every donor was a Caucasian adult residing in Nashville, Tennessee, USA. CD4+ T cells were enriched through magnetic negative selection, after which naive cells were positively selected on CD45RA and the remaining negative fraction served as the memory subset. After blood collection by leukapheresis, PBMCs were isolated using Ficoll-Histopaque density gradient centrifugation and then cryopreserved in the vapor phase of liquid nitrogen. Analytical flow cytometry was used to check the purity and quantity of every magnetically sorted T cell population. Genomic DNA was isolated from each sorted fraction and quantified by UV absorbance on a Nanodrop 2000c. This clone was counted only a few times. This receptor's antigen is unknown. No qualities accompany the bases; no much larger clone lies one base away.

Spanning cysteine to phenylalanine, the CDR3 consists of 15 amino acids. Only CDR3 DNA remains: 45 bases, in frame from the first base. V was cut back by 4 bases and J by 6 bases, leaving a gap of 16 bases between them. CDR1 is given as SGHTA and CDR2 as FQGNSA, both from the germline V gene. The receptor chain draws on TRBV7-2 and TRBJ1-5, with TRBD1 as a weak D call on 5 bases. The clonotype comes from a woman in her thirties in good health. The sample was memory CD4+ T cells sorted from blood. The intended sense of this specimen's cell subset or site label: CD45RA-negative fraction. The DNA sequence is given as TGTGCCAGCAGCTCCTCTCCCGGGACTAGTCAGCCCCAGCATTTT. Translated, it reads CASSSSPGTSQPQHF.